The rows below give T cell receptor beta chains drawn from one sample of a study of early T cells in non-severe SARS-CoV-2 infection. One entry per CDR3 protein, called by TCRdb with MiXCR from the 5' RACE reads. This table holds about 64,000 distinct CDR3 sequences, around 11% found once. The sequencing used whole blood, collected at baseline. The receptors originated from an adult who was a healthcare worker with PCR-confirmed SARS-CoV-2 infection or an uninfected control (not recorded which). Each CDR3 is given with its conserved first and last residue. The D gene is left open where the match is weak. Expanded clones get a size class; other rows say once, few or many, or leave the size out.

>TRBV7-2|13|TRBJ2-3|few|NA
TGTGCCAGCAGCTTGGACAGCACAGATACGCAGTATTTT
CASSLDSTDTQYF
>TRBV20-1|12|TRBJ2-5|few|NA
TGCAGTGCCAACCCGTCTTGGGAGACCCAGTACTTC
CSANPSWETQYF
>TRBV3-1|14|TRBJ1-5|NA|NA
TGTGCCAGCAGCCAAGGGGGGGCGAATCAGCCCCAGCATTTT
CASSQGGANQPQHF
>TRBV4-2|18|TRBJ2-3|NA|TRBD1
TGTGCCAGCAGCCAGACTAACTCCGGGACAGACAGCACAGATACGCAGTATTTT
CASSQTNSGTDSTDTQYF
>TRBV30|12|TRBJ2-7|NA|TRBD2
TGTGCCTGGACTAGCGGGGCCTACGAGCAGTACTTC
CAWTSGAYEQYF
>TRBV20-1|13|TRBJ2-7|few|TRBD2
TGCAGTGCTCCAGGGACTAGCGGGGTTGAGCAGTACTTC
CSAPGTSGVEQYF
>TRBV27|14|TRBJ1-6|NA|NA
TGTGCCAGCAGTTTTTCAGGGGTTATTTCACCCCTCCACTTT
CASSFSGVISPLHF
>TRBV11-2|15|TRBJ1-5|few|NA
TGTGCCAGCGCACCAGGGGCAGGGGTAGGTCAGCCCCAGCATTTT
CASAPGAGVGQPQHF
>TRBV2|13|TRBJ1-5|NA|NA
TGTGCCAGCAGGGATAATTTCAATCAGCCCCAGCATTTT
CASRDNFNQPQHF
>TRBV7-8|13|TRBJ1-2|few|NA
TGTGCCAGCAGCTTTGAGCCTAACTATGGCTACACCTTC
CASSFEPNYGYTF
>TRBV14|18|TRBJ1-1|few|NA
TGTGCCAGCAGCCAAGACCCCCCCGGCCCAAAGGGGGTCACTGAAGCTTTCTTT
CASSQDPPGPKGVTEAFF
>TRBV7-9|16|TRBJ1-3|NA|NA
TGTGCCAGCAGCTTAGGGGACGCGAGCTCTGGAAACACCATATATTTT
CASSLGDASSGNTIYF
>TRBV6-4|13|TRBJ2-3|few|TRBD1
TGTGCCAGCAGTGAGCAGGGGGCAGATACGCAGTATTTT
CASSEQGADTQYF
>TRBV5-4|12|TRBJ1-1|many|NA
TGTGCCAGCAGCCGAGGGGACACTGAAGCTTTCTTT
CASSRGDTEAFF
>TRBV7-9|15|TRBJ2-4|NA|NA
TGTGCCAGCAGCTTACCCTATGACAGGAAAAACATTCAGTACTTC
CASSLPYDRKNIQYF
>TRBV20-1|16|TRBJ2-3|few|TRBD2
TGCAGTGCTAGAGATCCTAGCGGGGACAGCACAGATACGCAGTATTTT
CSARDPSGDSTDTQYF
>TRBV5-5|14|TRBJ1-5|NA|TRBD1
TGTGCCAGCAGCTTGGCAGGGGGGCGTCAGCCCCAGCATTTT
CASSLAGGRQPQHF
>TRBV12-3/TRBV12-4|15|TRBJ1-1|NA|NA
TGTGCCAGCAGTTTTTCTGGGACGGTGAACACTGAAGCTTTCTTT
CASSFSGTVNTEAFF
>TRBV20-1|14|TRBJ2-2|few|NA
TGCAGTGCTTCCGGGACGGCGAACACCGGGGAGCTGTTTTTT
CSASGTANTGELFF
>TRBV5-1|14|TRBJ2-3|many|TRBD2
TGCGCCAGCAGCTGGACTAGCGGCACAGATACGCAGTATTTT
CASSWTSGTDTQYF
>TRBV7-9|14|TRBJ2-1|many|NA
TGTGCCAGCAGCTTACAGGAGGTAACCGATGAGCAGTTCTTC
CASSLQEVTDEQFF
>TRBV9|15|TRBJ1-3|few|NA
TGTGCCAGCAGCGTAAGCGACATGTCTGGAAACACCATATATTTT
CASSVSDMSGNTIYF